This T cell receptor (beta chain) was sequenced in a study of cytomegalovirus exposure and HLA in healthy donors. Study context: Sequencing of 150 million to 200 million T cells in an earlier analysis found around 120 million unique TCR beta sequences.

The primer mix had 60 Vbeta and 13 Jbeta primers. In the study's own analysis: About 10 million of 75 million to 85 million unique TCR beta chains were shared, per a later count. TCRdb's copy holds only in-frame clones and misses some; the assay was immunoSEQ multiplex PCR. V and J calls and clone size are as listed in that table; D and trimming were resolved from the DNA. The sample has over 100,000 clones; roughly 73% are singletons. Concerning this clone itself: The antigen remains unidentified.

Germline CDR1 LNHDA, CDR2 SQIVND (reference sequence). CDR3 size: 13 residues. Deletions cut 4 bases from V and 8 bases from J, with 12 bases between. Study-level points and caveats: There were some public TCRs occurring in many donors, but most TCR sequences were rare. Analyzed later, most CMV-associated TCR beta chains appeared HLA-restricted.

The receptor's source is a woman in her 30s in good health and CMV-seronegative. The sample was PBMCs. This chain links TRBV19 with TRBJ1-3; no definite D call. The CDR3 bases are TGTGCCAGTAGTAGGGCCAGGAGGGACACCATATATTTT. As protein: CASSRARRDTIYF.